This TCR beta chain was captured in a study of immune evolution from preneoplasia to lung adenocarcinoma. Generated by immunoSEQ multiplex PCR, the TCRdb table keeps only in-frame clones and is missing some. The profile shows about 21,000 clones, approximately 71% of them singletons. This CDR3 contains 16 residues. V dropped 5 bases and J dropped 8 bases, with 24 bases sitting between them. CDR1 and CDR2 (germline): MRHNA, SNTAGT. The chain employs TRBV6-4 and TRBJ1-2; D is perhaps TRBD1 (6 bases). The clonotype comes from a person aged 55 to 70 with lung adenocarcinoma. The source material was FFPE invasive lung adenocarcinoma tissue. CDR3 DNA: TGTGCCAGCAGTCAAATGGGGGGGCAGGGAGTAGAAGGCTACACCTTC. It is translated as CASSQMGGQGVEGYTF.